This T cell receptor (beta chain) originates from a study of control samples from healthy donors and cancer patients. The assay was immunoSEQ multiplex PCR, and TCRdb's table has in-frame clones only and misses some. The data contain more than 85,000 clones, 90% of them seen just once; the ten biggest clones take up roughly 4%. The source material was blood. The source is a human donor in good health. The donor label of this sample is uncertain.

The CDR3 DNA reads as TGTGCCAGCAGCCAAAAGCTCTGGCCGGGACAGGGATCCCCTAATGAAAAACTGTTTTTT. Its protein product is CASSQKLWPGQGSPNEKLFF. The chain is built from TRBV3-1 (or the pseudogene TRBV3-2) and TRBJ1-4; 9 bases are a match to TRBD1. This CDR3 comprises 20 residues. V gave up 2 bases and J gave up 3 bases; unmatched junction bases: 16. Germline-derived CDR1 and CDR2 are LGHDT and YNNKEL (reference sequence).